This entry is about one T cell receptor beta chain. This entry belongs to a study of T cell changes during pregnancy in multiple sclerosis. Repertoires were generated with immunoSEQ multiplex PCR, while TCRdb's copy carries only in-frame clones and drops some. The sample holds tens of thousands of clones; roughly 92% are singletons and the top ten take just under 2%. Germline V CDR1 and CDR2: MDHEN, SYDVKM. V was clipped by 3 bases and J by 0 bases, with 10 bases between them. There are 15 residues in the CDR3. The J gene is TRBJ2-3, the V gene TRBV28, with D maybe TRBD1 (7 bases). The source of this sequence is a female donor in good health, enrolled as a control in a pregnancy study. Sequences were derived from peripheral blood, sampled in the third trimester of pregnancy. CDR3 DNA: TGTGCCAGCAGTTTGGAGGGGGCTAGCACAGATACGCAGTATTTT. Its translation is CASSLEGASTDTQYF.